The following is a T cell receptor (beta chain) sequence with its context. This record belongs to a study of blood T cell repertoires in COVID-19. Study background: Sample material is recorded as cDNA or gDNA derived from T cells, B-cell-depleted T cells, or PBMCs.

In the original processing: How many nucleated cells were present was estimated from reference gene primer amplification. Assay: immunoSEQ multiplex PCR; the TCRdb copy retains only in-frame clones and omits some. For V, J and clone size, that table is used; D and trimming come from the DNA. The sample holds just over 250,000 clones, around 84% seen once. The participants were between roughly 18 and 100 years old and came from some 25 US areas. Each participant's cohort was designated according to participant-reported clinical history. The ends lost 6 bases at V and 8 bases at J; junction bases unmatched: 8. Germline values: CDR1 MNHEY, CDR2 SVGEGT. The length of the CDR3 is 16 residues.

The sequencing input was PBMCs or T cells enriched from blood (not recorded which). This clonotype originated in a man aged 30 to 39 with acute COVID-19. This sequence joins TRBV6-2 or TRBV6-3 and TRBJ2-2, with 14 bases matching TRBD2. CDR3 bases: TGTGCCAGCAGCACGGGGACTAGCGGGAGATCGGGGGAGCTGTTTTTT. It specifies CASSTGTSGRSGELFF.